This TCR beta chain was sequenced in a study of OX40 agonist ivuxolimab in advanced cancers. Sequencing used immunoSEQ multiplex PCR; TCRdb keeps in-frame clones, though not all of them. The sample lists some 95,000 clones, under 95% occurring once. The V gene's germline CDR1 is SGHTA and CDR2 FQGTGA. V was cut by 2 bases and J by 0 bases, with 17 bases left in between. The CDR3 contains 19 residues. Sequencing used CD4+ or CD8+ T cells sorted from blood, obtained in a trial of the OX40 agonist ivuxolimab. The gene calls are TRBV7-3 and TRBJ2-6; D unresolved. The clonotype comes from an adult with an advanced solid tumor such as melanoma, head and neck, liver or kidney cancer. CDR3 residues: CASSLLSGFKVSGANVLTF. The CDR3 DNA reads TGTGCCAGCAGCTTACTTTCTGGGTTTAAGGTCTCTGGGGCCAACGTCCTGACTTTC. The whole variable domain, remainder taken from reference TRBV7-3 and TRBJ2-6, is GAGVSQTPSNKVTEKGKYVELRCDPISGHTALYWYRQSLGQGPEFLIYFQGTGAADDSGLPNDRFFAVRPEGSVSTLKIQRTERGDSAVYLCASSLLSGFKVSGANVLTFGAGSRLTVL.